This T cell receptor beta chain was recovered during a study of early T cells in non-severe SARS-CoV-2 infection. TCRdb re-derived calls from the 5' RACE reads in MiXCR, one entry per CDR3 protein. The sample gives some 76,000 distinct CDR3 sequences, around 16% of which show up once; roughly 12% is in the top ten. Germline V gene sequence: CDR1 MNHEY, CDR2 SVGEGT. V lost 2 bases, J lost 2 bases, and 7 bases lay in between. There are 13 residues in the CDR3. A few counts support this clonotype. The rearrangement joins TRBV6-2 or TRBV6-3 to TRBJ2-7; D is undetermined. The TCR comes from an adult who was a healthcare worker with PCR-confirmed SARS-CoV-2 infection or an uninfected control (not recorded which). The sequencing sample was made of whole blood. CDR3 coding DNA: TGTGCCAGCAGTTACGGCCGCGCCTACGAGCAGTACTTC. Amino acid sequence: CASSYGRAYEQYF.